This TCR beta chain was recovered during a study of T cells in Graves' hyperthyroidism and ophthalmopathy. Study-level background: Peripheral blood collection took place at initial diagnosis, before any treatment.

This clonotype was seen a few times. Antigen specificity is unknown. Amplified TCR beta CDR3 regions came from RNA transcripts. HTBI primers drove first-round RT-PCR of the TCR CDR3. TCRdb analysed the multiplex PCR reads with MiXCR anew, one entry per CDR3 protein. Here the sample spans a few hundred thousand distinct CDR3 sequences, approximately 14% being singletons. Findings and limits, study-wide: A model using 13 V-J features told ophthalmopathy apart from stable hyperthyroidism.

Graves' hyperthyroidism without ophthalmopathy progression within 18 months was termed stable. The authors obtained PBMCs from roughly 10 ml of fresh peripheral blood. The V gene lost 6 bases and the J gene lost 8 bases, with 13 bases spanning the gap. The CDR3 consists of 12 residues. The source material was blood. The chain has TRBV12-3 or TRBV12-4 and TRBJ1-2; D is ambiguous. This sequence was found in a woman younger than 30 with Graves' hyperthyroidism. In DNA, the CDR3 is TGTGCCAGCAGAAAGGACTTGGGCGGCTACACCTTC. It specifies CASRKDLGGYTF.